This TCR beta chain was captured in a study of radiotherapy plus CTLA-4 blockade in lung cancer. As for the study in general: Disease control was present in under 35% of patients, and objective responses in approximately 19%. Findings and caveats of the study: Following radiotherapy plus ipilimumab, tumor-derived TCR clones expanded in the blood. Response was reportedly best predicted by early blood T cell clone dynamics, with interferon-beta.

The protocol was immunoSEQ multiplex PCR, while the TCRdb copy is restricted to in-frame clones and leaves out a portion. The sample lists 55,000 to 65,000 clones; over 65% were seen once. Lung cancer patients with chemo-refractory metastatic non-small-cell disease were given focal radiation plus CTLA-4 blockade with ipilimumab. The length of the CDR3 is 14 residues. Germline values: CDR1 SGHVS, CDR2 FQNEAQ. V was cut by 5 bases and J by 1 base, with 11 bases left in between. As concerns this clone: Its antigen remains unknown.

The TCR comes from a human donor with non-small cell lung cancer who had a partial response to radiotherapy plus ipilimumab. The sample consisted of peripheral blood, taken from a patient treated with radiotherapy plus ipilimumab. This chain links TRBV7-8 with TRBJ1-1, with D unclear. CDR3 sequence reads: CASSPLGRNTEAFF. In DNA, the CDR3 is TGTGCCAGCAGCCCGCTTGGCCGGAACACTGAAGCTTTCTTT.